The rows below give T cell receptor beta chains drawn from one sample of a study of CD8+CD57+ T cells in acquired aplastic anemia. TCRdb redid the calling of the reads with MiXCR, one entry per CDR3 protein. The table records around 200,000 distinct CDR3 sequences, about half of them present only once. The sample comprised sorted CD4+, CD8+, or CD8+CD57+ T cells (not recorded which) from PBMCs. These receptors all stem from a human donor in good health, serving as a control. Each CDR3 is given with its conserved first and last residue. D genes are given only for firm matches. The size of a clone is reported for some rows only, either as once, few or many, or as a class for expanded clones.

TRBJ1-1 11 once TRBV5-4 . TGTGCCAGCAGCATCGGGGTTGAAGCTTTCTTT CASSIGVEAFF
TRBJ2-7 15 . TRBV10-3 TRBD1 TGTGCCAGCAGGGTAAGGGGGCCCAGCTCCTACGAGCAGTACTTC CASRVRGPSSYEQYF
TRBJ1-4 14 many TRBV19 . TGTGCCAGTAGGGCAGGGGCAACTAATGAAAAACTGTTTTTT CASRAGATNEKLFF
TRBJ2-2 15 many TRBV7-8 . TGTGCCAGCAGCTTAGTGGGACAATCCACCGGGGAGCTGTTTTTT CASSLVGQSTGELFF
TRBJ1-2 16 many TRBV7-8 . TGTGCCAGCAGCTTAGACCTGGCAAGGGTTAACTATGGCTACACCTTC CASSLDLARVNYGYTF
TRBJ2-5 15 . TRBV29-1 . TGCAGCGTTGGCCCTATTGGGGGGGCCGTGGAGACCCAGTACTTC CSVGPIGGAVETQYF
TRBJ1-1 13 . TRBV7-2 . TGTGCCAGCAGCTCGACCAGGCCGGCTGAAGCTTTCTTT CASSSTRPAEAFF
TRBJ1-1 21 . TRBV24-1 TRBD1 TGTGCCACCAGTGATCACCCGACAGGGCAGGGATCCTCTACGTTGAACACTGAAGCTTTCTTT CATSDHPTGQGSSTLNTEAFF
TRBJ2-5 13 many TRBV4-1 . TGCGCCAGCAGCCTATCAATCGGGGAGACCCAGTACTTC CASSLSIGETQYF
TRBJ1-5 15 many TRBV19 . TGTGCCAGCAAAAAAGACAGCCCGGGGAATCAGCCCCAGCATTTT CASKKDSPGNQPQHF
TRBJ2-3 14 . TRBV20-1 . TGCAGTGCTAGCAGGAGCACTAGCACAGATACGCAGTATTTT CSASRSTSTDTQYF
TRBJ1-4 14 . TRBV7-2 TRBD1 TGTGCCAGCAGCCCCCGACAGGGCGGCGAAAAACTGTTTTTT CASSPRQGGEKLFF
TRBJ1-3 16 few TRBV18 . TGTGCCAGCTCACCCGGAGTTCAGAACTCTGGAAACACCATATATTTT CASSPGVQNSGNTIYF
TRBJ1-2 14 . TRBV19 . TGTGCCAGTAGTGAGGTTTCCTCTCGCTATGGCTACGCCTTC CASSEVSSRYGYAF
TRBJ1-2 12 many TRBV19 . TGTGCCAGTACCACCCTCAACTATGGCTACACCTTC CASTTLNYGYTF
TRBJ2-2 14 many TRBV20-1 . TGCAGTGCTAGAGATACCGGGGCCGCCGGGGAGCTGTTTTTT CSARDTGAAGELFF
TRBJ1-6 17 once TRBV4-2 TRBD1 TGTGCCAGCAGCCCACCGGGACAGGGAGGCTATAATTCACCCCTCCACTTT CASSPPGQGGYNSPLHF
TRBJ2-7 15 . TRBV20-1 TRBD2 TGCAGTGCTAGAGATGGGACTAGCGGGCTTTACGAGCAGTACTTC CSARDGTSGLYEQYF
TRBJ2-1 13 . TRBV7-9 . TGTGCCAGCAGCTCGTGGACTGACAATGAGCAGTCCTTC CASSSWTDNEQSF
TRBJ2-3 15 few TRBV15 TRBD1 TGTGCCACCAGCAGAGAATGGCAGGGGGCAGATACGCAGTATTTT CATSREWQGADTQYF
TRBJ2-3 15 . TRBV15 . TGTGCCACCCTGGGTGGGCGCTCTAGCACAGATACGCAGTATTTT CATLGGRSSTDTQYF
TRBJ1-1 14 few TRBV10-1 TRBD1 TGCGCCAGCAGTGACGGACCGAACAGGGGTGAAGCTTTCTTT CASSDGPNRGEAFF
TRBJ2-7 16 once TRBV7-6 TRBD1 TGTGCCAGCAGCCAGCGAGGCGGGACAGGTCTCTACGAGCAGTACTTC CASSQRGGTGLYEQYF
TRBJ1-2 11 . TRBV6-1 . TGTGCCAGCAGTAAAGGGAACGGCTACACCTTC CASSKGNGYTF
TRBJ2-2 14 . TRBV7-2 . TGTGCCAGCAGCTTACCGACAGTTACCGGGGAGCTGTTTTTT CASSLPTVTGELFF
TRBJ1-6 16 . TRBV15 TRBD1 TGTGCCACCAGCCGACCCGGGACAGGGGTTAGGTCACCCCTCCACTTT CATSRPGTGVRSPLHF
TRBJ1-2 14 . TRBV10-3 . TGTGCCATCAGTGAGCAGGGTACCGGCTATGGCTACACCTTC CAISEQGTGYGYTF
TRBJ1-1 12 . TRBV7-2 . TGTGCCAGCAGCTTGACAGGCGGGACCTCCTCTTTT CASSLTGGTSSF
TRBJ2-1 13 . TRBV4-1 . TGCGCCAGCAGCCTGGACAGTGACAATGAGCAGTTCTTC CASSLDSDNEQFF
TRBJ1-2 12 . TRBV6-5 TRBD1 TGTGCCAGCAGGTCGACAGGGTCTGGCTACACCTTC CASRSTGSGYTF
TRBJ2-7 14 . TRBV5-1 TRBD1 TGCGCCAGCAGCTCGGACAGGGGGGACTACGAGCAGTACTTC CASSSDRGDYEQYF
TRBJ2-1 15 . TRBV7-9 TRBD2 TGTGCTAGCAGCCTCAGGCGGGGGGGCAACAATGAGCAGTTCTTC CASSLRRGGNNEQFF
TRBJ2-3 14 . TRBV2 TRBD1 TGTGCCAGCAGGGAAACAGGGGGCGCGGATACGCAGTATTTT CASRETGGADTQYF
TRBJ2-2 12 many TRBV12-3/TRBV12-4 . TGTGCCAGCAGTTTGGCGGCCGGGGAGCTGTTTTTT CASSLAAGELFF
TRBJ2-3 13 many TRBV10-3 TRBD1 TGTGCCATCAGTGATTACAGGGGGGATACGCAGTATTTT CAISDYRGDTQYF
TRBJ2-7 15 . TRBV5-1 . TGCGCCAGCAGCTTGGAGGACAGCCTCCAGCGGGAGCAGTACTTC CASSLEDSLQREQYF
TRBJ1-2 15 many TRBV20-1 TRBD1 TGCAGTGCTATTCGCCCGGGACAGGGAGATCATGGCTACACCTTC CSAIRPGQGDHGYTF
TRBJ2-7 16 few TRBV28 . TGTGCCAGCAACCCGGAGGAGTGGGGGGGGCCCAACGAGCAGTACTTC CASNPEEWGGPNEQYF
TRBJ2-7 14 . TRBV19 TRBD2 TGTGCCGGTAGTATACTAGCGGGGGTATACGAGCAGTACTTC CAGSILAGVYEQYF
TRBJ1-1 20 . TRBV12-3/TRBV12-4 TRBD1 TGCGCCAGCAGCCAAGAACCACTCTTGGGACAGGTTGCGATGAACACTGAAGCTTTCTTT CASSQEPLLGQVAMNTEAFF
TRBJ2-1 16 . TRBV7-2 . TGTGCCAGCAGCTTAAACTCCCCGGGAACCTACAATGAGCAGTTCTTC CASSLNSPGTYNEQFF
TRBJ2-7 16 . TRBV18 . TGTGTCAGCTCACCAAGGTACGGGACTGGCTCCTACGAGCAGTACTTC CVSSPRYGTGSYEQYF
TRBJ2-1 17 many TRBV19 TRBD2 TGTGCCAGTAGTATCGAGCGGGGGGGCCAAATCTACAATGAGCAGTTCTTC CASSIERGGQIYNEQFF